A single sample gave rise to the 29 T cell receptor beta chains below, sequenced in a study of human T cells and chemical hapten exposure. Sample time point: pre-sensitization, week 0. Treatment meaning: therapeutic diphenylcyclopropenone sensitization with weekly scalp DPC. TCRdb analysed the RACE reads with MiXCR anew, one entry per CDR3 protein. Here the sample spans more than 300,000 distinct CDR3 sequences, around 5.5% being singletons. Specimen: whole blood, collected in connection with sensitization to the hapten diphenylcyclopropenone (DPC). Receptor source: a young woman with alopecia areata. Some clones in this sample may be carry-over from other donors' samples.

This clonotype came up many times. The V gene is TRBV7-2, the J gene TRBJ1-5, with no clear D. Germline V gene sequence: CDR1 SGHTA, CDR2 FQGNSA. This CDR3 spans 15 amino acids. V lost 4 bases and J 3 bases, leaving 13 bases between the germline ends. CDR3: CASSSQNGANQPQHF. In DNA form, the CDR3 reads TGTGCCAGCAGCTCCCAGAACGGCGCCAATCAGCCCCAGCATTTT. Full variable domain (missing parts from reference TRBV7-2 and TRBJ1-5): GAGVSQSPSNKVTEKGKDVELRCDPISGHTALYWYRQSLGQGLEFLIYFQGNSAPDKSGLPSDRFSAERTGGSVSTLTIQRTQQEDSAVYLCASSSQNGANQPQHFGDGTRLSIL.

This clonotype came up a few times. The J gene is TRBJ1-4, the V gene TRBV3-1; 7 bases align to TRBD1. The CDR3 length is 14 residues. Germline V gives CDR1 LGHDT, CDR2 YNNKEL (reference sequence). V shed 3 bases and J 8 bases; nucleotides not matched to a gene: 6. The CDR3 region is CASSHRQGGEKLFF. The DNA for the CDR3 is TGTGCCAGCAGCCATCGACAGGGAGGAGAAAAACTGTTTTTT.

J is TRBJ2-3 and V is TRBV4-1; 7 bases are shared with TRBD2. Per the germline V gene, CDR1 is MGHRA and CDR2 is YSYEKL. V lost 2 bases, J lost 7 bases, and 9 bases stayed unmatched. The CDR3 contains 15 residues. The CDR3 here is CASSQPRTRDNTQYF. In DNA, the CDR3 is TGCGCCAGCAGCCAACCTAGGACTAGAGATAATACGCAGTATTTT.

The sample holds a few counts of this clonotype. The rearrangement uses TRBV28 and TRBJ1-1, with 7 positions matching TRBD1. V lost 8 bases and J lost 0; bases outside the gene matches: 15. This CDR3 comprises 17 residues. The germline gives CDR1 MDHEN, CDR2 SYDVKM. CDR3 nucleotide sequence: TGTGCCAGCTTTACCGGGACAGCCTCTATTATGAACACTGAAGCTTTCTTT. Its protein is CASFTGTASIMNTEAFF.

A few counts support this clonotype. The V call is TRBV27, the J call TRBJ2-7, with 9 bases matching TRBD1. CDR3 length: 15 residues. CDR1 is MNHEY, CDR2 SMNVEV, per germline (reference sequence). The trim removed 3 bases at V and 3 bases at J, leaving 6 bases unmatched. CDR3 DNA: TGTGCCAGCAGTTTCGTGCGGACAGGGGTCTACGAGCAGTACTTC. It specifies CASSFVRTGVYEQYF.

This clonotype was observed many times. V gene TRBV5-8 combines with J gene TRBJ2-7; maybe TRBD2 (7 bases). Germline V gene sequence: CDR1 SGHTS, CDR2 YDEGEE. CDR3 length equals 16 residues. V was cut by 2 bases and J by 4 bases, with 19 bases left in between. The CDR3 is CASSFTGGGAVYEQYF. CDR3 bases: TGTGCCAGCAGCTTCACAGGTGGGGGGGCAGTTTACGAGCAGTACTTC.

J is TRBJ2-2 and V is TRBV25-1; possibly TRBD1 or TRBD2 for D (5 bases each). In germline, CDR1 is MGHDK, CDR2 SYGVNS. The V end lost 8 bases, the J end lost 1 base, and 8 bases lay between the germline ends. This CDR3 is 13 amino acids long. The CDR3: CASGGRNTGELFF. CDR3 DNA sequence: TGTGCCAGCGGGGGAAGGAACACCGGGGAGCTGTTTTTT.

This clonotype showed up many times. J is TRBJ1-4 and V is TRBV20-1; TRBD1 matches at 9 bases. Germline trimming cut 6 bases from V and 8 bases from J; bases unmatched to any gene: 13. Germline V gene lookup returns CDR1 DFQATT and CDR2 SNEGSKA (reference sequence). CDR3 size: 15 residues. The CDR3 region has the DNA TGCAGTGCGTACACAGGGGGCGCAAAAGCGGAAAAACTGTTTTTT. This translates into CSAYTGGAKAEKLFF.

This rearrangement joins TRBV5-1 to TRBJ2-1; TRBD2 is a possible D gene (7 bases). This CDR3 spans 15 amino acids. Trimming removed 4 bases at V and 3 bases at J, with 14 bases between. Germline values: CDR1 SGHRS, CDR2 YFSETQ. The CDR3 spells CASSPEGGHYNEQFF. CDR3 nucleotide sequence: TGCGCCAGCAGCCCCGAGGGGGGGCACTACAATGAGCAGTTCTTC.

This clonotype was counted between two and nine times. This rearrangement joins TRBV6-6 to TRBJ2-6, with a possible D match to TRBD1 (5 bases). The CDR3 has 16 residues. Trimming stripped 7 bases from V and 0 bases from J, with 13 bases between. The germline V gene has CDR1 MNHNY and CDR2 SVGAGI (reference sequence). The CDR3 coding sequence is TGTGCCAGCATCCCGACAGATTACTCTGGGGCCAACGTCCTGACTTTC. The encoded protein is CASIPTDYSGANVLTF.

In its sample, this clonotype was seen a few times. The chain recombines TRBV7-3 with TRBJ2-1; 7 nucleotides agree with TRBD1. CDR3 length: 16 residues. The germline gives CDR1 SGHTA, CDR2 FQGTGA. The junction had 7 bases not matched to a gene; V was cut back by 5 bases and J by 0 bases. The CDR3 DNA is TGTGCCAGCAGCCCTTTAGGGGGCAGCTCCTACAATGAGCAGTTCTTC. This gives the protein CASSPLGGSSYNEQFF.

V usage is TRBV5-5 and J usage is TRBJ1-4; a weak D match, TRBD1 (6 bases). In germline, CDR1 is SGHKS, CDR2 YYEKEE (reference sequence). The CDR3 is made up of 17 amino acids. V was cut by 2 bases and J by 7 bases, with 21 bases left in between. CDR3 sequence reads: CASSFSPPQGSGEKLFF. The CDR3 DNA is TGTGCCAGCAGCTTCTCTCCTCCACAGGGATCGGGTGAAAAACTGTTTTTT. The full variable domain, rest sourced from reference TRBV5-5 and TRBJ1-4, is DAGVTQSPTHLIKTRGQQVTLRCSPISGHKSVSWYQQVLGQGPQFIFQYYEKEERGRGNFPDRFSARQFPNYSSELNVNALLLGDSALYLCASSFSPPQGSGEKLFFGSGTQLSVL.

This clonotype was counted a few times. The chain joins TRBV20-1 to TRBJ2-3; D remains ambiguous. This CDR3 spans 14 amino acids. Germline lookup yields CDR1 DFQATT and CDR2 SNEGSKA (reference sequence). Trimming removed 1 base from V and 1 base from J, with 9 bases in between. This CDR3 is CSARALRGTDTQYF. CDR3 bases: TGCAGTGCTAGAGCTCTGCGCGGCACAGATACGCAGTATTTT.

This clonotype was counted a few times. The gene calls are TRBV6-1 and TRBJ2-1; TRBD2 might be the D (7 bases). Germline lookup yields CDR1 MNHNS and CDR2 SASEGT. Trimming took 2 bases from V and 9 from J, leaving 17 bases between them. This CDR3 is built from 15 residues. As DNA, the CDR3 is TGTGCCAGCAGTGAATGGAGGGGGGGAGGGCCTGAGCAGTTCTTC. This translates into CASSEWRGGGPEQFF.

The chain employs TRBV18 and TRBJ1-5, with D unresolved. This CDR3 spans 17 amino acids. V was trimmed by 3 bases and J by 3 bases, leaving 18 bases between them. Germline CDR1 is KGHSH and CDR2 is LQKENI. The CDR3 region is CASSPAGLENYNQPQHF. CDR3 DNA sequence: TGTGCCAGCTCACCCGCGGGATTGGAGAACTACAATCAGCCCCAGCATTTT.

This clonotype was seen ten or more times. The CDR3 is CASSQDVPNYGYTF. The CDR3 DNA follows: TGTGCCAGCAGCCAAGATGTGCCTAACTATGGCTACACCTTC. J is TRBJ1-2 and V is TRBV4-2; D ambiguous. The CDR3 spans 14 residues. The V gene's germline CDR1 is LGHNA and CDR2 YNFKEQ. Trimming removed 0 bases from V and 0 bases from J, with 5 bases in between.

There are many counts of this clonotype. The V and J genes are TRBV10-3 and TRBJ1-1; D remains ambiguous. Germline CDR1 and CDR2: ENHRY and SYGVKD. Between the trimmed V and J ends, which lost 10 bases and 0 bases, there was a span of 12 bases. This CDR3 region has 13 residues. The CDR3 coding sequence is TGTGCCACCTCAAGCGAAATGAACACTGAAGCTTTCTTT. Protein sequence: CATSSEMNTEAFF.

This clonotype appeared a few times. The chain is built from TRBV9 and TRBJ2-7; D may match TRBD1 or TRBD2 (5 bases each). Germline V gives CDR1 SGDLS, CDR2 YYNGEE. This CDR3 region has 14 residues. Deletions cut 1 base from V and 2 bases from J, with 10 bases between. CDR3 sequence reads: CASSVRDGPYEQYF. CDR3 nucleotide sequence: TGTGCCAGCAGCGTAAGGGACGGGCCCTACGAGCAGTACTTC. The full variable domain, rest sourced from reference TRBV9 and TRBJ2-7, is DSGVTQTPKHLITATGQRVTLRCSPRSGDLSVYWYQQSLDQGLQFLIQYYNGEERAKGNILERFSAQQFPDLHSELNLSSLELGDSALYFCASSVRDGPYEQYFGPGTRLTVT.

This clonotype was seen a handful of times. The chain has TRBV6-6 and TRBJ1-5, with D tentatively TRBD1 (5 bases). Trimming left V 5 bases short and J 7 bases short, with 18 bases between. Germline V gene sequence: CDR1 MNHNY, CDR2 SVGAGI (reference sequence). This CDR3 is 15 amino acids long. The CDR3 loop reads CASSVGSGLRQPQHF. CDR3 in DNA: TGTGCCAGCAGTGTGGGATCAGGGCTTCGACAGCCCCAGCATTTT.

In its sample, this clonotype was seen a few times. The chain couples TRBV7-9 to TRBJ1-2; 7 bases agree with TRBD1. V dropped 0 bases and J dropped 0; count of bases not matched to a gene: 4. The CDR3 runs 16 residues. Germline V gene lookup returns CDR1 SEHNR and CDR2 FQNEAQ (reference sequence). The CDR3 nucleotides are TGTGCCAGCAGCTTAGCAGGGACAGTGCCTAACTATGGCTACACCTTC. It encodes CASSLAGTVPNYGYTF.

Details on this clonotype: This may stem from a read error, because a much larger clone lies one nucleotide away. The chain carries TRBV14 and TRBJ1-2; TRBD1 is a possible D gene (5 bases). The CDR3 loop spans 15 amino acids. V was clipped by 4 bases and J by 2 bases, with 14 bases between them. Germline V lookup: CDR1 SGHDN, CDR2 FVKESK. CDR3 region: CASSPIVRTNYGYTF. In DNA, the CDR3 is TGTGCCAGCAGCCCCATTGTTCGGACAAACTATGGCTACACCTTC.

This clonotype appeared many times. This chain connects TRBV27 to TRBJ1-1, with a weak D call TRBD1 (5 bases). This CDR3 comprises 15 residues. In germline, CDR1 is MNHEY, CDR2 SMNVEV (reference sequence). The V end lost 3 bases, the J end lost 0 bases, and 11 bases lay between the germline ends. Here the CDR3 DNA reads TGTGCCAGCAGTTTGACAGCCAATATGAACACTGAAGCTTTCTTT. Translated, it gives CASSLTANMNTEAFF.

This clonotype was detected many times. V is TRBV3-1 and J is TRBJ1-1; D is unresolved. Germline V lookup: CDR1 LGHDT, CDR2 YNNKEL (reference sequence). Trimming removed 1 base at V and 6 bases at J, with 9 bases between. CDR3 length: 13 amino acids. CDR3 sequence reads: CASSQVGGAEAFF. In DNA form, the CDR3 reads TGTGCCAGCAGCCAAGTCGGCGGCGCTGAAGCTTTCTTT.

This clonotype showed up many times. The V gene is TRBV6-2 or TRBV6-3, the J gene TRBJ2-2; weak D call: TRBD2 (5 bases). The V and J ends lost 7 bases and 7 bases respectively, with 16 bases between them. This CDR3 spans 14 amino acids. Germline-derived CDR1 and CDR2 are MNHEY and SVGEGT. The CDR3 protein is CASTKAVRDGELFF. CDR3 DNA sequence: TGTGCCAGCACCAAAGCTGTTCGGGACGGGGAGCTGTTTTTT.

V and J are TRBV7-2 and TRBJ2-7, with TRBD1 matching 7 bases. Trimming removed 5 bases from V and 4 bases from J; junction bases left unmatched: 5. Germline assignment: CDR1 SGHTA and CDR2 FQGNSA. The CDR3 loop spans 13 amino acids. The CDR3 DNA reads TGTGCCAGCAGCCCCGTCAGGGGGTACGAGCAGTACTTC. Translating gives CASSPVRGYEQYF.

The chain is built from TRBV5-1 and TRBJ2-2; the match to TRBD1 covers 9 bases. The length of the CDR3 is 16 residues. CDR1 is SGHRS, CDR2 YFSETQ, per germline. J lost 0 bases, V lost 4 bases, and 4 bases had no gene match. CDR3 nucleotides: TGCGCCAGCAGCCCCGACAGGGGGGCGAACACCGGGGAGCTGTTTTTT. It codes for CASSPDRGANTGELFF. Based on the CDR3 plus reference TRBV5-1 and TRBJ2-2, the full variable domain is KAGVTQTPRYLIKTRGQQVTLSCSPISGHRSVSWYQQTPGQGLQFLFEYFSETQRNKGNFPGRFSGRQFSNSRSEMNVSTLELGDSALYLCASSPDRGANTGELFFGEGSRLTVL.

This clonotype was observed a few times. The chain is built from TRBV12-3 or TRBV12-4 and TRBJ1-2; D gene uncertain. Trimming removed 3 bases from V and 2 bases from J, with 7 bases in between. CDR3 length equals 13 residues. The CDR3 protein is CASSFSRNYGYTF. Here the CDR3 DNA reads TGTGCCAGCAGTTTCTCCAGAAACTATGGCTACACCTTC.

This clonotype has only a few counts. The V call is TRBV7-2, the J call TRBJ2-5; the D is unclear. Germline values: CDR1 SGHTA, CDR2 FQGNSA. V dropped 0 bases and J dropped 7 bases, with 9 bases sitting between them. The CDR3 sequence is 13 residues long. This CDR3 reads CASSLASIGTQYF. The DNA for the CDR3 is TGTGCCAGCAGCTTAGCCAGCATTGGGACCCAGTACTTC.

This clonotype was seen a handful of times. This sequence joins TRBV6-1 and TRBJ1-2; 11 nucleotides agree with TRBD1. From germline, CDR1 is MNHNS and CDR2 SASEGT. V lost 6 bases, J lost 8 bases, and 5 bases stayed unmatched. The CDR3 is 13 amino acids. The CDR3 is CASSPDRGQGYTF. For the CDR3, the DNA is TGTGCCAGCAGCCCGGACAGGGGGCAAGGCTACACCTTC.